Listed below are T cell receptor beta chains from one sample, sequenced in a study of beta chain features in type 1 diabetes. Clones were read by immunoSEQ multiplex PCR, and TCRdb kept only the in-frame ones, dropping some. The sample includes 280,000 or so clones, over 12% seen only once; the top ten take 0.015%. What was sequenced was naive CD4+ T cells from blood. These receptors were taken from a man aged 18 to 30 with type 1 diabetes. The CDR3 runs from the conserved cysteine through the conserved F or W. A D gene is named only where the DNA matches it firmly. Clone size is not always given. Where it is, it says once, few, many or a class for expanded clones.

CDR3aa: CASSQGSLFWRGYTF; CDR3nt: NA; d_gene: NA; abundance: NA; v_gene: TRBV25-1; j_gene: TRBJ1-2
CDR3aa: CASRNQGDTQYF; CDR3nt: TGTGCCAGCAGAAACCAGGGGGATACGCAGTATTTT; d_gene: NA; abundance: NA; v_gene: TRBV6-6; j_gene: TRBJ2-3
CDR3aa: CSVHRGQWAEAFF; CDR3nt: TGCAGCGTTCACAGGGGGCAGTGGGCTGAAGCTTTCTTT; d_gene: TRBD1; abundance: few; v_gene: TRBV29-1; j_gene: TRBJ1-1
CDR3aa: CASGLPYNEQFF; CDR3nt: TGTGCCAGCGGGCTCCCCTACAATGAGCAGTTCTTC; d_gene: NA; abundance: NA; v_gene: TRBV28; j_gene: TRBJ2-1
CDR3aa: CASNIQPQHF; CDR3nt: TGTGCCAGCAACATCCAGCCCCAGCATTTT; d_gene: NA; abundance: few; v_gene: TRBV28; j_gene: TRBJ1-5
CDR3aa: CAIRGEGQPQHF; CDR3nt: TGTGCCATCAGGGGCGAGGGTCAGCCCCAGCATTTT; d_gene: NA; abundance: few; v_gene: TRBV10-3; j_gene: TRBJ1-5
CDR3aa: CSVGGVEGLYEQYF; CDR3nt: TGCAGCGTCGGCGGGGTCGAGGGGCTGTACGAGCAGTACTTC; d_gene: NA; abundance: NA; v_gene: TRBV29-1; j_gene: TRBJ2-7
CDR3aa: CSVEAVGDNTEAFF; CDR3nt: TGCAGCGTTGAGGCCGTGGGAGATAACACTGAAGCTTTCTTT; d_gene: NA; abundance: NA; v_gene: TRBV29-1; j_gene: TRBJ1-1
CDR3aa: CASSPPGTSGEQYF; CDR3nt: TGTGCCAGCTCACCACCGGGGACTAGTGGGGAGCAGTACTTC; d_gene: TRBD2; abundance: NA; v_gene: TRBV18; j_gene: TRBJ2-7
CDR3aa: CASSPRTGELLEPEAFF; CDR3nt: TGTGCCAGCAGCCCTAGGACAGGGGAATTGCTAGAGCCTGAAGCTTTCTTT; d_gene: TRBD1; abundance: few; v_gene: TRBV5-5; j_gene: TRBJ1-1
CDR3aa: CASSQGGPGRGNEQFF; CDR3nt: TGTGCCAGCAGCCAAGGGGGGCCAGGTCGAGGCAATGAGCAGTTCTTC; d_gene: NA; abundance: NA; v_gene: TRBV4-2; j_gene: TRBJ2-1
CDR3aa: CASSLLDRVDYGYTF; CDR3nt: TGTGCCAGCAGTCTTTTGGACAGGGTGGACTATGGCTACACCTTC; d_gene: TRBD1; abundance: NA; v_gene: TRBV7-2; j_gene: TRBJ1-2
CDR3aa: CASSSRRLTNTEAFF; CDR3nt: TGTGCCAGCAGCTCCCGACGACTTACGAACACTGAAGCTTTCTTT; d_gene: NA; abundance: NA; v_gene: TRBV7-2; j_gene: TRBJ1-1
CDR3aa: CATSRDLLTTGRFLGYTF; CDR3nt: TGTGCCACCAGCAGAGATCTCTTAACGACAGGGAGGTTTCTAGGCTACACCTTC; d_gene: TRBD1; abundance: few; v_gene: TRBV15; j_gene: TRBJ1-2
CDR3aa: CASSLGGTVTDTQYF; CDR3nt: TGCGCCAGCAGCTTGGGAGGGACAGTTACAGATACGCAGTATTTT; d_gene: TRBD1; abundance: NA; v_gene: TRBV5-1; j_gene: TRBJ2-3
CDR3aa: CASSLVVAGTGRNEQFF; CDR3nt: TGTGCCAGCAGCTTGGTGGTAGCTGGGACAGGGAGGAATGAGCAGTTCTTC; d_gene: TRBD1; abundance: few; v_gene: TRBV5-8; j_gene: TRBJ2-1
CDR3aa: CASSSRERNPLHF; CDR3nt: TGTGCCAGCAGCTCAAGAGAAAGAAATCCCCTCCACTTT; d_gene: NA; abundance: NA; v_gene: TRBV7-2; j_gene: TRBJ1-6
CDR3aa: CASSGTSGPYNEQFF; CDR3nt: TGTGCCAGCAGCGGCACTAGCGGTCCCTACAATGAGCAGTTCTTC; d_gene: TRBD2; abundance: NA; v_gene: TRBV7-2; j_gene: TRBJ2-1
CDR3aa: CAISESFRNQPQHF; CDR3nt: TGTGCCATCAGTGAGTCGTTCCGTAATCAGCCCCAGCATTTT; d_gene: NA; abundance: NA; v_gene: TRBV10-3; j_gene: TRBJ1-5
CDR3aa: CASSLQGTEAFF; CDR3nt: TGTGCCAGCAGTCTACAGGGGACTGAAGCTTTCTTT; d_gene: TRBD1; abundance: NA; v_gene: TRBV6-6; j_gene: TRBJ1-1
CDR3aa: CAWGNTARTSTDTQYF; CDR3nt: TGTGCCTGGGGGAACACGGCGCGGACTAGCACAGATACGCAGTATTTT; d_gene: NA; abundance: NA; v_gene: TRBV30; j_gene: TRBJ2-3
CDR3aa: CASSPKGGWQETQYF; CDR3nt: TGTGCCAGCAGCCCCAAAGGGGGTTGGCAAGAGACCCAGTACTTC; d_gene: NA; abundance: NA; v_gene: TRBV7-9; j_gene: TRBJ2-5
CDR3aa: CASSSGTGGPLINEQFF; CDR3nt: TGCGCCAGCAGCTCCGGGACAGGGGGACCCTTAATCAATGAGCAGTTCTTC; d_gene: TRBD1; abundance: few; v_gene: TRBV5-1; j_gene: TRBJ2-1